Detailed here is one T cell receptor (beta chain). The authors' processing: Amplification from reference gene primers served as the basis for estimated nucleated cell counts. Clones were sequenced by immunoSEQ multiplex PCR, and TCRdb holds only the in-frame ones, with some missing. The V and J calls and the clone size are those of that table, but D and trimming were determined from the DNA. The sample carries roughly 260,000 clones, approximately 90% recorded once. Trimming took 0 bases from V and 5 from J, leaving 14 bases between them. The CDR3 length is 15 residues. Germline V gene data show CDR1 as SGDLS and CDR2 as YYNGEE. The data stem from a study of blood T cell repertoires in COVID-19. Across the whole study: Some COVID-19 samples were acute and others convalescent; all came from the United States, Italy and Spain. T cells, B-cell-depleted T cells, or PBMCs provided the cDNA or gDNA that served as material.

Researchers sorted participants into cohorts using their self-reported clinical history. The sequenced material came from PBMCs or T cells enriched from blood (not recorded which). The sequence came from a woman aged 25 to 39 with acute COVID-19. The chain uses TRBV9 and TRBJ1-1, with TRBD1 as a possible D gene (5 bases). Here the CDR3 reads CASSVEGRVFTEAFF. The CDR3, as DNA: TGTGCCAGCAGCGTAGAGGGCAGGGTTTTTACTGAAGCTTTCTTT.